These 21 T cell receptor beta chains came from one sample sequenced in a study of blood T cell repertoires in COVID-19. TCRdb's copy holds only in-frame clones and misses some; the assay was immunoSEQ multiplex PCR. The sample consists of about 74,000 clones, 60% to 80% of them appearing once. Sample: peripheral blood. These receptors originate from a man between 65 and 80 years old with active or convalescent COVID-19.

The V gene is TRBV2, the J gene TRBJ2-1; maybe TRBD2 (5 bases). V shed 7 bases and J shed 4 bases, with 11 bases lying between them. CDR1 is SNHLY and CDR2 is FYNNEI in the germline V gene. The CDR3 loop spans 13 amino acids. CDR3 loop: CASTIGEYNEQFF. The CDR3 nucleotides are TGTGCCAGCACGATCGGGGAATACAATGAGCAGTTCTTC.

The chain couples TRBV28 to TRBJ1-5; a weak D match, TRBD1 (5 bases). Per the germline V gene, CDR1 is MDHEN and CDR2 is SYDVKM. V lost 3 bases, J lost 6 bases, and 15 bases lay in between. The CDR3 length is 15 residues. The CDR3 nucleotides read TGTGCCAGCAGTTTGCCCGGACCTAGGGGTCAGCCCCAGCATTTT. This sequence encodes CASSLPGPRGQPQHF.

This rearrangement joins TRBV9 to TRBJ2-1; 9 bases fit TRBD2. The CDR3 runs to 18 residues. The ends lost 3 bases at V and 5 bases at J; junction bases unmatched: 15. Germline CDR1 reads SGDLS; CDR2 reads YYNGEE. Here the CDR3 DNA reads TGTGCCAGCAGCGCCCTCGGCTCGGGACTAGCCATAAACAATGAGCAGTTCTTC. Its protein product is CASSALGSGLAINNEQFF.

This rearrangement joins TRBV5-1 to TRBJ1-6, with D perhaps TRBD1 (6 bases). The V and J ends lost 0 bases and 10 bases respectively, with 14 bases between them. Germline V CDR1 and CDR2: SGHRS, YFSETQ. The length of the CDR3 is 15 residues. In DNA, the CDR3 is TGCGCCAGCAGCTTGGACAGGGTCCCAGAGTCACCCCTCCACTTT. It translates to CASSLDRVPESPLHF.

This chain connects TRBV27 to TRBJ2-3; TRBD1 aligns across 9 bases. This CDR3 region has 16 residues. J lost 3 bases, V lost 6 bases, and 10 bases had no gene match. Germline V gives CDR1 MNHEY, CDR2 SMNVEV (reference sequence). CDR3 residues: CASRYYPQGATDTQYF. The CDR3 nucleotides are TGTGCCAGCAGATACTACCCACAGGGGGCAACAGATACGCAGTATTTT.

The chain is built from TRBV2 and TRBJ1-1, with TRBD1 matching over 7 bases. The CDR3 is 13 amino acids. Germline V lookup: CDR1 SNHLY, CDR2 FYNNEI. V was pared by 4 bases and J by 5 bases, with 4 bases of the junction left unmatched. In nucleotides, the CDR3 is TGTGCCAGCAGTGTAGAGGACAGGACTGAAGCTTTCTTT. This codes for CASSVEDRTEAFF.

The chain joins TRBV13 to TRBJ2-1; TRBD2 is a possible D gene (5 bases). Trimming took off 3 bases at V and 4 bases at J, with 10 bases between the two ends. Germline V lookup: CDR1 PRHDT, CDR2 FYEKMQ (reference sequence). This CDR3 region has 14 residues. The CDR3: CASSFGRTYNEQFF. Written as DNA, the CDR3 is TGTGCCAGCAGCTTCGGGCGGACTTACAATGAGCAGTTCTTC.

In its sample, this clone was seen a few times. V is TRBV2 and J is TRBJ1-5; 11 bases are a match to TRBD1. The CDR3 runs 15 residues. With V trimmed by 6 bases and J by 5 bases, 6 bases remained unmatched. Germline lookup yields CDR1 SNHLY and CDR2 FYNNEI. CDR3 nucleotide sequence: TGTGCCAGCAGCGGGCGGACAGGGGGCGATCAGCCCCAGCATTTT. Translated, it gives CASSGRTGGDQPQHF.

This clone has just one count. V and J are TRBV3-1 (or the pseudogene TRBV3-2) and TRBJ1-2; the D is unclear. Germline V lookup: CDR1 LGHDT, CDR2 YNNKEL (reference sequence). The CDR3 contains 14 residues. Trimming took off 3 bases at V and 7 bases at J, with 15 bases between the two ends. CDR3 sequence: CASSQSGERSGYTF. The DNA of the CDR3 is TGTGCCAGCAGCCAGTCCGGGGAAAGGAGTGGCTACACCTTC.

The rearrangement links TRBV19 to TRBJ1-4; D ambiguous. Germline CDR1 reads LNHDA; CDR2 reads SQIVND (reference sequence). Trimming pared 9 bases from V and 8 bases from J, leaving 16 bases between. This CDR3 contains 13 residues. CDR3 loop: CASTTAWEEKLFF. CDR3 bases: TGTGCCAGCACGACGGCGTGGGAGGAAAAACTGTTTTTT.

This chain connects TRBV4-2 to TRBJ2-5; the match to TRBD2 covers 12 bases. Germline V lookup: CDR1 LGHNA, CDR2 YNFKEQ. J gave up 5 bases and V 3 bases, and 16 bases lay outside the gene matches. This CDR3 has 19 residues. The DNA for the CDR3 is TGTGCCAGCAGCCAGGAGGCTCCGACTAGCGGGGGCGAGAACGAGACCCAGTACTTC. As protein: CASSQEAPTSGGENETQYF.

The V call is TRBV28, the J call TRBJ1-5; tentatively, D is TRBD1 (6 bases). V was cut by 6 bases and J by 5 bases, with 17 bases left in between. CDR3 length: 15 residues. CDR1 is MDHEN and CDR2 is SYDVKM in the germline V gene. The CDR3 DNA reads as TGTGCCAGCAGCCCGCAGGGAGAGGGGGATCAGCCCCAGCATTTT. Its translation: CASSPQGEGDQPQHF. The whole variable domain, filled in from reference TRBV28 and TRBJ1-5, reads DVKVTQSSRYLVKRTGEKVFLECVQDMDHENMFWYRQDPGLGLRLIYFSYDVKMKEKGDIPEGYSVSREKKERFSLILESASTNQTSMYLCASSPQGEGDQPQHFGDGTRLSIL.

The V call is TRBV24-1, the J call TRBJ2-3; D possibly corresponds to TRBD1 (5 bases). This CDR3 is 14 amino acids long. The germline V and J ends were trimmed by 4 bases and 3 bases, with 10 bases remaining between them. The germline CDR1 and CDR2 sequences are KGHDR and SFDVKD. CDR3 DNA sequence: TGTGCCACCAGTGAGCGACAGTTTACAGATACGCAGTATTTT. Its protein product is CATSERQFTDTQYF.

The CDR3 DNA is TGTGCCAGCAGTTTCGGCAATCAGCCCCAGCATTTT. Translating it yields CASSFGNQPQHF. V gene TRBV12-3 or TRBV12-4 combines with J gene TRBJ1-5; D not resolved. V was trimmed by 3 bases and J by 2 bases, leaving 2 bases between them. This CDR3 is 12 amino acids long.

This clone appeared a single time. The chain has TRBV5-1 and TRBJ1-3; 7 bases map to TRBD1. This CDR3 spans 16 amino acids. The germline CDR1 and CDR2 sequences are SGHRS and YFSETQ. With 0 bases clipped from V and 4 bases from J, the junction kept 7 bases outside the gene matches. CDR3 in DNA: TGCGCCAGCAGCTTGGACGAGGGGGCCGGGGGAAACACCATATATTTT. Translated, it gives CASSLDEGAGGNTIYF. Full variable domain (outside the CDR3, taken from reference TRBV5-1 and TRBJ1-3): KAGVTQTPRYLIKTRGQQVTLSCSPISGHRSVSWYQQTPGQGLQFLFEYFSETQRNKGNFPGRFSGRQFSNSRSEMNVSTLELGDSALYLCASSLDEGAGGNTIYFGEGSWLTVV.

This sequence joins TRBV30 and TRBJ1-1, with TRBD1 as a possible D gene (5 bases). The CDR3 runs to 16 residues. Between the trimmed V and J ends, which lost 4 bases and 0 bases, there was a span of 18 bases. Germline V lookup: CDR1 GTSNPN, CDR2 SVGIG (reference sequence). The CDR3 DNA reads TGTGCCTGGATCCCCCTTCAGGGACTCATGAACACTGAAGCTTTCTTT. It codes for CAWIPLQGLMNTEAFF.

This clone was found many times. The CDR3 is CASTQPGQGPEKLFF. The CDR3 coding sequence is TGTGCCAGCACCCAACCGGGACAGGGACCCGAAAAACTGTTTTTT. The chain links TRBV6-5 to TRBJ1-4; 9 nucleotides match TRBD1. V gave up 7 bases and J gave up 8 bases; unmatched junction bases: 11. This CDR3 comprises 15 residues. Germline assignment: CDR1 MNHEY and CDR2 SVGAGI.

V and J are TRBV28 and TRBJ2-5; 13 bases are a match to TRBD2. J was trimmed by 3 bases and V by 6 bases; bases with no gene match: 10. From germline, CDR1 is MDHEN and CDR2 SYDVKM. This CDR3 contains 17 residues. CDR3 DNA: TGTGCCAGCAGCCACACCTACGGGACTAGCGGGGAAGAGACCCAGTACTTC. This sequence encodes CASSHTYGTSGEETQYF.

The chain couples TRBV29-1 to TRBJ1-6; 7 bases agree with TRBD1. CDR1 SQVTM and CDR2 ANQGSEA come from the germline V gene. J lost 8 bases, V lost 4 bases, and 11 bases had no gene match. The CDR3 has 15 residues. CDR3 amino acids: CSVAKQGRWDSPLHF. For the CDR3, the DNA is TGCAGCGTTGCAAAACAGGGGAGGTGGGATTCACCCCTCCACTTT.

The chain combines TRBV7-3 with TRBJ2-5, with a weak D call TRBD1 (6 bases). The length of the CDR3 is 13 residues. Per the germline V gene, CDR1 is SGHTA and CDR2 is FQGTGA. V lost 6 bases and J 3 bases, leaving 11 bases between the germline ends. CDR3 nucleotide sequence: TGTGCCAGCAGTTACAGGGTCGAAGAGACCCAGTACTTC. The encoded protein is CASSYRVEETQYF.

Here the CDR3 reads CASSHAGATGELFF. In DNA, the CDR3 is TGCGCCAGCAGCCATGCAGGGGCGACCGGGGAGCTGTTTTTT. The V and J genes are TRBV4-1 and TRBJ2-2, with D maybe TRBD1 (6 bases). This CDR3 is 14 amino acids long. V lost 3 bases and J lost 5, with 10 bases in between. The germline V gene has CDR1 MGHRA and CDR2 YSYEKL.